These 32 T cell receptor beta chains were all obtained from the same sample, sequenced in a study of blood T cell repertoires in COVID-19. Clones were read by immunoSEQ multiplex PCR, and TCRdb kept only the in-frame ones, dropping some. The table lists more than 200,000 clones, more than 65% of them singletons. The sequenced sample consisted of peripheral blood. All receptors derive from a woman of 80 years or more with acute or convalescent COVID-19.

This clone came up once. The V call is TRBV25-1, the J call TRBJ2-1, with TRBD2 identical over 7 bases. Germline CDR1 reads MGHDK; CDR2 reads SYGVNS. J was trimmed by 6 bases and V by 6 bases; bases with no gene match: 11. The CDR3 length is 15 residues. CDR3 nucleotides: TGTGCCAGCAGCCCCTCTGTGGGAGGGCGCAATGAGCAGTTCTTC. It yields the protein CASSPSVGGRNEQFF.

The chain couples TRBV10-1 to TRBJ2-1; no clear D. CDR3 length: 15 amino acids. Per germline, CDR1 WNHNN and CDR2 SYGVQD (reference sequence). V lost 2 bases to trimming and J lost 0 bases, with 8 bases between them. CDR3 sequence reads: CASSETVSSYNEQFF. CDR3 bases: TGCGCCAGCAGTGAGACGGTGAGCTCCTACAATGAGCAGTTCTTC.

CDR3 sequence: CASSLGQGVDQPQHF. CDR3 nucleotide sequence: TGTGCCAGCAGCTTGGGACAGGGGGTCGATCAGCCCCAGCATTTT. The chain employs TRBV5-4 and TRBJ1-5; TRBD1 aligns across 9 bases. V dropped 0 bases and J dropped 5; count of bases not matched to a gene: 3. The CDR3 consists of 15 residues. The germline gives CDR1 SGHNT, CDR2 YYREEE (reference sequence).

The chain is built from TRBV20-1 and TRBJ2-2, with 8 positions matching TRBD1. CDR1 is DFQATT and CDR2 is SNEGSKA in the germline V gene (reference sequence). The CDR3 covers 11 residues. The CDR3 sequence: CSVDRAGELFF. The CDR3 DNA follows: TGCAGCGTGGACAGGGCCGGGGAGCTGTTTTTT.

The genes are TRBV27 and TRBJ1-5; D perhaps matches TRBD1 (5 bases). Germline values: CDR1 MNHEY, CDR2 SMNVEV (reference sequence). This CDR3 has 14 residues. The ends were cut back, 2 bases at V and 6 bases at J, with 11 bases in the middle. The CDR3 protein is CASSLPGPSQPQHF. Written as DNA, the CDR3 is TGTGCCAGCAGTTTACCAGGGCCCAGTCAGCCCCAGCATTTT.

This chain connects TRBV5-1 to TRBJ2-1, with 13 positions matching TRBD2. Germline CDR1 is SGHRS and CDR2 is YFSETQ. This CDR3 has 17 residues. Germline trimming cut 4 bases from V and 2 bases from J; bases unmatched to any gene: 6. The CDR3 loop reads CASSNGTSGATYNEQFF. The CDR3 DNA sequence: TGCGCCAGCAGCAATGGGACTAGCGGGGCCACCTACAATGAGCAGTTCTTC.

V gene TRBV19 combines with J gene TRBJ2-2; TRBD2 aligns across 7 bases. The germline CDR1 and CDR2 sequences are LNHDA and SQIVND (reference sequence). The CDR3 runs to 15 residues. The V and J ends lost 6 bases and 6 bases, in that order; junction bases with no gene match: 10. The CDR3 region has the DNA TGTGCCAGTAGCTGGGATTCCGGGGGGTCCGGGGAGCTGTTTTTT. It codes for CASSWDSGGSGELFF.

This chain joins TRBV30 and TRBJ2-2; tentatively, D is TRBD1 (5 bases). The V end was cut by 2 bases, the J end by 6 bases, with 13 bases between. Germline V CDR1 and CDR2: GTSNPN, SVGIG (reference sequence). The CDR3 length is 14 residues. CDR3 nucleotide sequence: TGTGCCTGGAGTCCGGCAGGGTTTGCCGGGGAGCTGTTTTTT. Translation: CAWSPAGFAGELFF.

The genes are TRBV18 and TRBJ2-3; 7 bases line up with TRBD1. The germline V gene encodes CDR1 KGHSH and CDR2 LQKENI. The V segment lost 2 bases and the J segment 1 base; nucleotides outside the gene matches: 6. This CDR3 is 16 amino acids long. The CDR3 region is CASSPRDSLGTDTQYF. The CDR3 DNA reads as TGTGCCAGCTCACCAAGGGACAGCCTGGGCACAGATACGCAGTATTTT.

The chain uses TRBV15 and TRBJ2-1; 10 bases match TRBD1. V gave up 1 base and J gave up 7 bases; unmatched junction bases: 4. This CDR3 region has 15 residues. Germline V gives CDR1 LNHNV, CDR2 YYDKDF (reference sequence). The CDR3 protein is CATSRGGQGGNEQFF. The CDR3 nucleotides are TGTGCCACCAGCAGAGGCGGACAGGGGGGTAATGAGCAGTTCTTC.

This clone was observed once. V usage is TRBV10-3 and J usage is TRBJ1-2; D gene ambiguous. The CDR3 has 14 amino acids. The germline gives CDR1 ENHRY, CDR2 SYGVKD. V gave up 7 bases and J gave up 2 bases, with 14 bases separating them. The CDR3 loop reads CAINLKEANYGYTF. The CDR3 nucleotides read TGTGCCATCAACCTAAAAGAGGCAAACTATGGCTACACCTTC.

This chain connects TRBV7-2 to TRBJ1-6, with D possibly matching TRBD1 (5 bases). Per germline, CDR1 SGHTA and CDR2 FQGNSA. The CDR3 runs 16 residues. The V and J ends lost 6 bases and 3 bases respectively, with 15 bases between them. The CDR3 DNA follows: TGTGCCAGCAGAGCGTCGGGGGGGATCTATAATTCACCCCTCCACTTT. Residues: CASRASGGIYNSPLHF.

This chain joins TRBV30 and TRBJ2-3, with TRBD2 as a possible D gene (5 bases). V was cut by 2 bases and J by 4 bases, with 13 bases left in between. The germline gives CDR1 GTSNPN, CDR2 SVGIG (reference sequence). This CDR3 region has 14 residues. This CDR3 reads CAWSREGRPDTQYF. The CDR3 DNA reads TGTGCCTGGAGTCGGGAAGGGCGCCCAGATACGCAGTATTTT.

This clone was seen just once. V gene TRBV19 combines with J gene TRBJ2-7, with a possible D match to TRBD2 (6 bases). The CDR3 runs to 14 residues. The germline V gene has CDR1 LNHDA and CDR2 SQIVND (reference sequence). The V and J ends lost 0 bases and 5 bases respectively, with 11 bases between them. The CDR3 loop is CASSIDLASNEQYF. The CDR3 DNA sequence: TGTGCCAGTAGTATAGATCTAGCGAGCAACGAGCAGTACTTC.

This chain uses TRBV19 with TRBJ1-1; TRBD1 aligns across 10 bases. Germline values: CDR1 LNHDA, CDR2 SQIVND (reference sequence). Trimming at V came to 0 bases and at J to 4 bases, leaving 11 bases not matched to a gene. CDR3 length equals 18 residues. The CDR3 spells CASSIDLPGQGFRTEAFF. As DNA, the CDR3 is TGTGCCAGTAGTATAGACCTGCCGGGACAGGGGTTCCGCACTGAAGCTTTCTTT.

The table lists this clone with a count of one. The chain carries TRBV23-1 and TRBJ1-2; 7 bases line up with TRBD1. TRBV23-1 counts as an open reading frame of uncertain function. V trimming: 6 bases; J trimming: 4 bases; junction bases outside the gene matches: 14. The CDR3 loop spans 16 amino acids. The CDR3 spells CASSRGQTPWLYGYTF. The DNA for the CDR3 is TGCGCCAGCAGCCGGGGACAGACCCCCTGGCTCTATGGCTACACCTTC.

This chain links TRBV29-1 with TRBJ1-2, with TRBD1 matching 7 bases. Germline V gene lookup returns CDR1 SQVTM and CDR2 ANQGSEA. This CDR3 region has 13 residues. With V trimmed by 5 bases and J by 2 bases, 5 bases remained unmatched. In nucleotides, the CDR3 is TGCAGCGTTACAGACAGGGCCAACTATGGCTACACCTTC. Its translation: CSVTDRANYGYTF. Filled out from reference TRBV29-1 and TRBJ1-2, the complete variable domain reads SAVISQKPSRDICQRGTSLTIQCQVDSQVTMMFWYRQQPGQSLTLIATANQGSEATYESGFVIDKFPISRPNLTFSTLTVSNMSPEDSSIYLCSVTDRANYGYTFGSGTRLTVV.

The chain carries TRBV9 and TRBJ2-2, with 9 nucleotides matching TRBD2. CDR1 SGDLS and CDR2 YYNGEE come from the germline V gene. The junction had 2 bases not matched to a gene; V was cut back by 2 bases and J by 3 bases. The CDR3 extends over 15 amino acids. This chain's CDR3 is CASSVIAGDTGELFF. CDR3 in DNA: TGTGCCAGCAGCGTTATAGCGGGAGACACCGGGGAGCTGTTTTTT.

V and J are TRBV6-7 and TRBJ1-6; TRBD1 might be the D (5 bases). TRBV6-7 is an open reading frame, and its role is uncertain. This CDR3 spans 18 amino acids. Trimming shortened V by 2 bases and J by 7 bases, and 21 bases separated the two germline ends. CDR3 sequence reads: CASSYRGTGTGGNSPLHF. CDR3 sequence (DNA): TGTGCCAGCAGTTACAGGGGAACGGGGACGGGGGGAAATTCACCCCTCCACTTT.

The chain couples TRBV15 to TRBJ1-2; no definite D call. V lost 3 bases and J lost 4, with 18 bases in between. The germline V gene has CDR1 LNHNV and CDR2 YYDKDF (reference sequence). This CDR3 spans 16 amino acids. CDR3 in DNA: TGTGCCACCAGCAGTGACCTTGTGGGGAGTGTCTATGGCTACACCTTC. Its translation: CATSSDLVGSVYGYTF. The full variable domain, its missing parts supplied by reference TRBV15 and TRBJ1-2, is DAMVIQNPRYQVTQFGKPVTLSCSQTLNHNVMYWYQQKSSQAPKLLFHYYDKDFNNEADTPDNFQSRRPNTSFCFLDIRSPGLGDTAMYLCATSSDLVGSVYGYTFGSGTRLTVV.

The chain combines TRBV6-4 with TRBJ1-2; 10 bases align to TRBD1. Unmatched junction bases numbered 4, after V lost 5 bases and J lost 7 bases. CDR1 is MRHNA and CDR2 is SNTAGT in the germline V gene. CDR3 length equals 13 residues. CDR3 in DNA: TGTGCCAGCAGTAAAGGGACAGGGGCTGGCTACACCTTC. Protein sequence: CASSKGTGAGYTF.

The chain joins TRBV5-1 to TRBJ2-3; 9 bases line up with TRBD2. The junction had 12 bases not matched to a gene; V was cut back by 9 bases and J by 4 bases. The CDR3 is 15 residues long. The germline CDR1 and CDR2 sequences are SGHRS and YFSETQ. CDR3 protein: CATRSAGGIPDTQYF. CDR3 DNA: TGCGCCACCCGATCCGCGGGAGGGATTCCAGATACGCAGTATTTT. The entire variable domain, with the rest obtained from reference TRBV5-1 and TRBJ2-3, is as follows: KAGVTQTPRYLIKTRGQQVTLSCSPISGHRSVSWYQQTPGQGLQFLFEYFSETQRNKGNFPGRFSGRQFSNSRSEMNVSTLELGDSALYLCATRSAGGIPDTQYFGPGTRLTVL.

The V call is TRBV29-1, the J call TRBJ2-7, with 13 bases that match TRBD2. This CDR3 is 14 amino acids long. V shed 2 bases and J 5 bases; nucleotides not matched to a gene: 3. CDR1 is SQVTM, CDR2 ANQGSEA, per germline. CDR3 region: CSVEWGLAGNEQYF. The CDR3 DNA follows: TGCAGCGTTGAATGGGGACTAGCGGGAAACGAGCAGTACTTC.

The chain recombines TRBV7-2 with TRBJ2-5; perhaps TRBD2 as D (6 bases). V was shortened by 4 bases and J by 5 bases, with 20 bases between the two germline ends. Germline V lookup: CDR1 SGHTA, CDR2 FQGNSA. The CDR3 contains 16 residues. The CDR3 bases are TGTGCCAGCAGCTCCACCCTCTGGGAGGCCGGGGAGACCCAGTACTTC. Its protein is CASSSTLWEAGETQYF.

The chain couples TRBV25-1 to TRBJ2-3; weak D call: TRBD1 (6 bases). Germline lookup yields CDR1 MGHDK and CDR2 SYGVNS. The ends were cut back, 5 bases at V and 11 bases at J, with 20 bases in the middle. The CDR3 runs to 14 residues. The CDR3 DNA reads TGTGCCAGCAGTAAATCGGACAGTAATCCGGGGCAGTATTTT. Its protein product is CASSKSDSNPGQYF.

V and J are TRBV28 and TRBJ2-5, with TRBD2 identical over 8 bases. The CDR3 runs 16 residues. J was trimmed by 1 base and V by 3 bases; bases with no gene match: 7. Per the germline V gene, CDR1 is MDHEN and CDR2 is SYDVKM. The CDR3 loop reads CASSFGTSWTQETQYF. CDR3 coding DNA: TGTGCCAGCAGTTTCGGGACTAGTTGGACCCAAGAGACCCAGTACTTC.

The CDR3 DNA is TGTGCCAGCAGCGCAGGTCCCGCCTACAATGAGCAGTTCTTC. Translation gives CASSAGPAYNEQFF. The chain links TRBV3-1 (or the pseudogene TRBV3-2) to TRBJ2-1; the D is unclear. Looked up from germline, CDR1 is LGHDT and CDR2 is YNNKEL (reference sequence). This CDR3 region has 14 residues. The V and J ends lost 5 bases and 2 bases respectively, with 10 bases between them.

This clone was picked up one time. The chain carries TRBV29-1 and TRBJ1-2, with a possible D match to TRBD1 (5 bases). The CDR3 runs 16 residues. Deletions cut 0 bases from V and 3 bases from J, with 17 bases between. The germline gives CDR1 SQVTM, CDR2 ANQGSEA. Here the CDR3 reads CSVEDLLKSGHYGYTF. CDR3 coding DNA: TGCAGCGTTGAAGATCTTCTAAAGTCAGGGCACTATGGCTACACCTTC.

The chain employs TRBV19 and TRBJ1-2; TRBD1 matches at 10 bases. The junction had 4 bases not matched to a gene; V was cut back by 3 bases and J by 3 bases. Germline loops: CDR1 LNHDA, CDR2 SQIVND (reference sequence). The CDR3 totals 15 residues. CDR3 nucleotides: TGTGCCAGTAGTATCGGGACAGGGGTTGACTATGGCTACACCTTC. Its translation is CASSIGTGVDYGYTF.

The chain couples TRBV9 to TRBJ2-1; 11 bases fit TRBD2. Germline trimming cut 0 bases from V and 5 bases from J; bases unmatched to any gene: 10. CDR3 length: 18 amino acids. Germline V CDR1 and CDR2: SGDLS, YYNGEE. The DNA of the CDR3 is TGTGCCAGCAGCGTAGATGCTAGCGGGGGGTGGAACGACAATGAGCAGTTCTTC. Its translation is CASSVDASGGWNDNEQFF.

This clone was counted a single time. This rearrangement joins TRBV29-1 to TRBJ2-1; 8 nucleotides align to TRBD2. This CDR3 has 14 amino acids. V was clipped by 7 bases and J by 10 bases; unmatched bases: 15. In germline, CDR1 is SQVTM, CDR2 ANQGSEA. CDR3 region: CSGQRGHTTMEQFF. CDR3 sequence (DNA): TGCAGCGGACAGCGGGGGCACACGACCATGGAGCAGTTCTTC.

V gene TRBV21-1 combines with J gene TRBJ1-1. TRBV21-1 is shown as a pseudogene. The CDR3 consists of 16 residues. The CDR3 bases are TGTGCCAGCAGCAAAAATGGGAGGGGTTCGGGCACTGAAGCTTTCTTT. It codes for CASSKNGRGSGTEAFF.